The present TCR beta chain was sequenced within a study of cytomegalovirus exposure and HLA in healthy donors. Across the whole study: When 350 to 500 donors were genotyped, roughly 82% of them were found to fall in the Caucasian-associated ancestry cluster. General study results and limits: Earlier findings revealed that most TCR beta V segments proved productive either about 87% or about 30% of the time. The study reported that TCR beta sequences accurately predicted HLA-A and HLA-B alleles in most subjects. The authors excluded some V segments, including TRBV6-2 and TRBV6-3, as indistinguishable.

The CDR3 runs to 13 residues. CDR1 and CDR2 from the germline V gene are SGHAT and FQNNGV. V shed 4 bases, J shed 8 bases, and the junction held 5 bases outside the gene matches. This clone was found a few times. Its antigen is as yet unknown. The PCR made use of 60 Vbeta and 13 Jbeta primers. TCRdb's copy holds only in-frame clones and misses some; the assay was immunoSEQ multiplex PCR. The sample yields 150,000 to 200,000 clones, around 79% seen once. This clonotype originated in a woman between 45 and 60 years old in good health and CMV-seronegative. The V gene is TRBV11-2, the J gene TRBJ2-4; 7 bases are shared with TRBD1. Source material: PBMCs. Written as DNA, the CDR3 is TGTGCCAGCAGCTCAGGGGGTGGGGACATTCAGTACTTC. This encodes CASSSGGGDIQYF.